This TCR beta chain was identified during a study of Ad26.COV2.S vaccination and SARS-CoV-2 variants. The method was immunoSEQ multiplex PCR; TCRdb's version includes in-frame clones alone and lacks a portion of them. The sample contains about 480,000 clones, around 88% of which appear only once. The germline CDR1 and CDR2 sequences are MNHEY and SVGAGI. Trimming stripped 5 bases from V and 3 bases from J, with 5 bases between. The CDR3 spans 11 residues. Regarding treatment: about 20 received Ad26.COV2.S at low or high dose, single or two shots; roughly five received placebo; per-sample allocation not given. Collection of samples fell on day 63 after the first vaccine or placebo injection.

The source of this sequence is a person aged 18-60 years who received the Ad26.COV2.S COVID-19 vaccine or a placebo. This specimen was peripheral blood, taken in a trial of Ad26.COV2.S vaccine versus placebo. The rearrangement uses TRBV6-5 and TRBJ2-7; no reliable D call. CDR3 region: CASSINYEQYF. The CDR3 nucleotides read TGTGCCAGCAGTATAAACTACGAGCAGTACTTC.